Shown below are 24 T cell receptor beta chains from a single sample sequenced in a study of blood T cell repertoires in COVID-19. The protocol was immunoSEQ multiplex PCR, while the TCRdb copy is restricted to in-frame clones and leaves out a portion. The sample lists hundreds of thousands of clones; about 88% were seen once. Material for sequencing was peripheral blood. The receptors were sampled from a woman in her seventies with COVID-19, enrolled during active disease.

CDR3 DNA: TGTGCCAGCAGCCATCCTCGGGGAGGCGGAAACACCATATATTTT. Protein sequence: CASSHPRGGGNTIYF. The chain carries TRBV5-4 and TRBJ1-3; no reliable D call. V was cut by 4 bases and J by 4 bases, with 15 bases left in between. This CDR3 is 15 amino acids long. Germline V gene data show CDR1 as SGHNT and CDR2 as YYREEE (reference sequence).

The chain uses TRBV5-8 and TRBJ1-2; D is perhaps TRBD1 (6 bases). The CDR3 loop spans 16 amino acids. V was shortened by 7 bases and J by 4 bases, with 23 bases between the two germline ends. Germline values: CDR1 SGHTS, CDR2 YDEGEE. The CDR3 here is CASFNRKGGGAYGYTF. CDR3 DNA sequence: TGTGCCAGCTTTAACCGTAAGGGTGGGGGCGCCTATGGCTACACCTTC.

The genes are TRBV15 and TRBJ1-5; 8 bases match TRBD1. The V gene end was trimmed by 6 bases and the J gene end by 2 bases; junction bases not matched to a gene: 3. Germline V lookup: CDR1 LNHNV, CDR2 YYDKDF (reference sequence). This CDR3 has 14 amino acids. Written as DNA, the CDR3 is TGTGCCACCAGGCTGACAGGGGGCAATCAGCCCCAGCATTTT. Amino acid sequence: CATRLTGGNQPQHF.

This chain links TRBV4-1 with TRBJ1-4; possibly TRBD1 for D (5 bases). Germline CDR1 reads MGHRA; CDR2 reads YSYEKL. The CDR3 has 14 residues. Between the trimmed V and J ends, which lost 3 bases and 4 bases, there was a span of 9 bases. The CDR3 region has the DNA TGCGCCAGCAGCCAGACAGCGTTTAATGAAAAACTGTTTTTT. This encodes CASSQTAFNEKLFF.

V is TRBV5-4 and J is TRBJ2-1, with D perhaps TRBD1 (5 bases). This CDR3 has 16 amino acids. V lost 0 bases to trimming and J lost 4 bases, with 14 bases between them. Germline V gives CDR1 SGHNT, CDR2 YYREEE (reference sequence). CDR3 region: CASSLEADREYNEQFF. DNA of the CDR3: TGTGCCAGCAGCTTGGAGGCAGACAGAGAGTACAATGAGCAGTTCTTC.

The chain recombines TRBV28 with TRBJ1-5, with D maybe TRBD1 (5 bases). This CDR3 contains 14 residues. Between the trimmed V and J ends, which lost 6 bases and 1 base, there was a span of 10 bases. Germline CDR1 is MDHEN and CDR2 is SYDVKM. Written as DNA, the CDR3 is TGTGCCAGCAGACCCGGGGGGAGCAATCAGCCCCAGCATTTT. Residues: CASRPGGSNQPQHF.

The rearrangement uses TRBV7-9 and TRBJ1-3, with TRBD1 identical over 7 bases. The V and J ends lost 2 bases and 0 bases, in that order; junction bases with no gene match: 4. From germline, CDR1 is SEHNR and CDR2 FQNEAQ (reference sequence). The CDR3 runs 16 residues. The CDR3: CASSLWDRNSGNTIYF. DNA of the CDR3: TGTGCCAGCAGCTTATGGGACAGAAACTCTGGAAACACCATATATTTT. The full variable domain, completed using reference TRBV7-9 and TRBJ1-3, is DTGVSQNPRHKITKRGQNVTFRCDPISEHNRLYWYRQTLGQGPEFLTYFQNEAQLEKSRLLSDRFSAERPKGSFSTLEIQRTEQGDSAMYLCASSLWDRNSGNTIYFGEGSWLTVV.

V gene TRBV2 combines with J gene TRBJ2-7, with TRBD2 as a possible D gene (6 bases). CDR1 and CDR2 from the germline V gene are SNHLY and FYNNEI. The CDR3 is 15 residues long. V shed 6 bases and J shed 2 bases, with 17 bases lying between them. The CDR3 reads CASSRSGELTYEQYF. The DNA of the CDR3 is TGTGCCAGCAGCCGGTCGGGGGAACTTACCTACGAGCAGTACTTC.

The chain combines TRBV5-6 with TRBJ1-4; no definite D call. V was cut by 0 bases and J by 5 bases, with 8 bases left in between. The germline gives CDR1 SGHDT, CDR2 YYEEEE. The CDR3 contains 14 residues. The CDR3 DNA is TGTGCCAGCAGCTTGGGACACTTGAATGAAAAACTGTTTTTT. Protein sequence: CASSLGHLNEKLFF.

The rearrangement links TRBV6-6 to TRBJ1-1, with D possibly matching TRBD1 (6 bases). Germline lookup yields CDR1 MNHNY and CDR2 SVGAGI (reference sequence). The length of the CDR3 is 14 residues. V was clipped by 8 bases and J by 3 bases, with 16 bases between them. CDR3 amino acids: CASHPSYRDTEAFF. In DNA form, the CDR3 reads TGTGCCAGCCATCCGTCTTACAGGGACACTGAAGCTTTCTTT.

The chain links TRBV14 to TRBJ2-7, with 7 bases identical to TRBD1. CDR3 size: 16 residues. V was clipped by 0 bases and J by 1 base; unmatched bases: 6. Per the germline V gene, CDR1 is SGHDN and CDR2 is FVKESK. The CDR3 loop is CASSQDWDSPSYEQYF. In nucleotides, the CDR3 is TGTGCCAGCAGCCAAGATTGGGACAGTCCATCCTACGAGCAGTACTTC. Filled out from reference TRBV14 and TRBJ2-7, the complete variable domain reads EAGVTQFPSHSVIEKGQTVTLRCDPISGHDNLYWYRRVMGKEIKFLLHFVKESKQDESGMPNNRFLAERTGGTYSTLKVQPAELEDSGVYFCASSQDWDSPSYEQYFGPGTRLTVT.

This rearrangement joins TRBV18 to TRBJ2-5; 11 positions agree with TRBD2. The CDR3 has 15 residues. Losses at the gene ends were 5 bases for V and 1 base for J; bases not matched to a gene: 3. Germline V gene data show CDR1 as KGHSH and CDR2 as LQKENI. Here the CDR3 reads CASSGTSGIQETQYF. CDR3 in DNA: TGTGCCAGCTCAGGGACTAGCGGAATCCAAGAGACCCAGTACTTC.

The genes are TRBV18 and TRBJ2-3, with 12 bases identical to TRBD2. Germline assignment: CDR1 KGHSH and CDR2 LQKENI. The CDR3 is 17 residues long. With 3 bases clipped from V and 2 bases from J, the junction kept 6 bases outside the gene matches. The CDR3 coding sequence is TGTGCCAGCTCACCCCTAGCGGGGGGGCGTGACACAGATACGCAGTATTTT. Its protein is CASSPLAGGRDTDTQYF.

CDR3 sequence: CASSPRRLASPSPGETQYF. CDR3 DNA: TGTGCCAGCAGTCCCCGGCGACTAGCATCCCCTTCCCCGGGAGAGACCCAGTACTTC. The J gene is TRBJ2-5, the V gene TRBV5-6, with 7 nucleotides matching TRBD2. The CDR3 runs 19 residues. The V gene end was trimmed by 5 bases and the J gene end by 4 bases; junction bases not matched to a gene: 23. From germline, CDR1 is SGHDT and CDR2 YYEEEE.

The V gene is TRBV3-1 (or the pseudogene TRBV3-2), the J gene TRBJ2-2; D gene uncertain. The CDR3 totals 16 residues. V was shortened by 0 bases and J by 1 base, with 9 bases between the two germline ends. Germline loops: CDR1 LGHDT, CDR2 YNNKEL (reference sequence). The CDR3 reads CASSQESSWNTGELFF. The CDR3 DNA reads TGTGCCAGCAGCCAAGAGAGTTCCTGGAACACCGGGGAGCTGTTTTTT.

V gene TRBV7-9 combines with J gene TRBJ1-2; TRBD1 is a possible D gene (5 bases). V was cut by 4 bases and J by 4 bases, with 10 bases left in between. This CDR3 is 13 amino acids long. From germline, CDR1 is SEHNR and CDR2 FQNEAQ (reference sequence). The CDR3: CASSYAGLYGYTF. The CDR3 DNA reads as TGTGCCAGCAGCTATGCAGGGCTCTATGGCTACACCTTC.

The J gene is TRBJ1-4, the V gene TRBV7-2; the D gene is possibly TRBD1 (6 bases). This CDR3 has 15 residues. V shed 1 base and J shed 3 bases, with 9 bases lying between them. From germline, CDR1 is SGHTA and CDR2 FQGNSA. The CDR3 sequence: CASSLGRTANEKLFF. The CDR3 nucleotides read TGTGCCAGCAGCTTAGGGCGGACAGCTAATGAAAAACTGTTTTTT.

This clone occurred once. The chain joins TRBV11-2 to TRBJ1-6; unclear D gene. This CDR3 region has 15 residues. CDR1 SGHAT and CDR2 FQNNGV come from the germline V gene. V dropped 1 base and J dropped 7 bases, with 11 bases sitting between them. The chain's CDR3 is CASSLAAGDNSPLHF. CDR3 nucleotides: TGTGCCAGCAGCTTAGCAGCGGGAGACAATTCACCCCTCCACTTT.

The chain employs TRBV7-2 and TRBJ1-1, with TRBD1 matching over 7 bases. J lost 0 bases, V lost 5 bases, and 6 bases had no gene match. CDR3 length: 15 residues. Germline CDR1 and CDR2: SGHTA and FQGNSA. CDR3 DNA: TGTGCCAGCAGCCTACAGGGACAGCTGAACACTGAAGCTTTCTTT. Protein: CASSLQGQLNTEAFF.

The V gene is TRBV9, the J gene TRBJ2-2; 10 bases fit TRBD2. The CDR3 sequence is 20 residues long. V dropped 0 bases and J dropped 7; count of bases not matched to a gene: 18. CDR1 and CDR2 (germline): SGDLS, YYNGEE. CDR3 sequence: CASSVAEGLAGVRESGELFF. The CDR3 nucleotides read TGTGCCAGCAGCGTAGCAGAAGGTCTAGCGGGGGTACGTGAGAGCGGGGAGCTGTTTTTT.

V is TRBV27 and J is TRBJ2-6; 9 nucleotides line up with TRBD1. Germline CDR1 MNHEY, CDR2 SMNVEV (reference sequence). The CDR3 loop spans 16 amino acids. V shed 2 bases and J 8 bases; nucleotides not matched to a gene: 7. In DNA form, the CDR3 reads TGTGCCAGCAGTTTAAGGGGGACAGGGCCCTCCAACGTCCTGACTTTC. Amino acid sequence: CASSLRGTGPSNVLTF.

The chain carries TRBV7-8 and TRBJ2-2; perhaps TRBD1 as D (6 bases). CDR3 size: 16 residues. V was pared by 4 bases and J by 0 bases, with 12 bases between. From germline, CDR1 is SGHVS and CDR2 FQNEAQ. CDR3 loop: CASSYRTVTNTGELFF. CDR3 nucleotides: TGTGCCAGCAGCTACCGGACAGTCACGAACACCGGGGAGCTGTTTTTT.

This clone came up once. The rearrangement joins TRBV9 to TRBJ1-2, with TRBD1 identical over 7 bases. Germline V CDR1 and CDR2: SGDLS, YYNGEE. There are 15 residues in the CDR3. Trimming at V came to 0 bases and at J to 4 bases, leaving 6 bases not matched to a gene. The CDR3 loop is CASSVGDSSFYGYTF. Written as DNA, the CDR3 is TGTGCCAGCAGCGTAGGGGACAGCTCGTTCTATGGCTACACCTTC.

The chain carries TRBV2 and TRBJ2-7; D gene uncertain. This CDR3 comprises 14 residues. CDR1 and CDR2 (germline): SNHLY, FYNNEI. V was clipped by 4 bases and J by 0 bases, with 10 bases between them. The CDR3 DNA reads TGTGCCAGCAGTGGAGGAAGTAGCTCCTACGAGCAGTACTTC. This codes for CASSGGSSSYEQYF. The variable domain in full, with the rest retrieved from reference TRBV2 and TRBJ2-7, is EPEVTQTPSHQVTQMGQEVILRCVPISNHLYFYWYRQILGQKVEFLVSFYNNEISEKSEIFDDQFSVERPDGSNFTLKIRSTKLEDSAMYFCASSGGSSSYEQYFGPGTRLTVT.